This is a list of T cell receptor beta chains from one sample in a study of CD8 T cells in ankylosing spondylitis. TCRdb re-called the 5' RACE reads through MiXCR, storing one row per CDR3 protein. Of fewer than 750,000 distinct CDR3 sequences in the sample, 19% were seen once. What was sequenced was blood, either unsorted or a sorted T cell fraction (not recorded which). Source of these receptors: a male donor with ankylosing spondylitis. The CDR3 runs from the conserved cysteine through the conserved F or W. D genes are given only for firm matches. Expanded clones get a size class; other rows say once, few or many, or leave the size out.

TRBJ1-3,14,NA,TRBV12-3/TRBV12-4,many,CASSPSGSGNTIYF,TGTGCCAGCAGTCCTTCAGGTTCTGGAAACACCATATATTTT
TRBJ1-5,15,NA,TRBV11-2,NA,CASSLEGTASQPQHF,TGTGCCAGCAGCCTGGAGGGGACTGCAAGTCAGCCCCAGCATTTT
TRBJ2-1,19,TRBD2,TRBV3-1,NA,CASSQAGLGVSGGAGEQFF,TGTGCCAGCAGCCAAGCAGGGTTGGGCGTTAGCGGGGGGGCTGGTGAGCAGTTCTTC
TRBJ1-1,14,NA,TRBV3-1,NA,CASSPGHLNTEAFF,TGTGCCAGCAGCCCTGGTCACCTGAACACTGAAGCTTTCTTT
TRBJ2-1,13,NA,TRBV4-3,NA,CASSPSRGNEQFF,TGCGCCAGCAGCCCGTCTCGGGGAAATGAGCAGTTCTTC
TRBJ2-2,18,NA,TRBV4-3,NA,CASSQDWGAHGSTGELFF,TGCGCCAGCAGCCAAGACTGGGGGGCACACGGGAGCACCGGGGAGCTGTTTTTT
TRBJ1-6,16,TRBD1,TRBV14,few,CASSQRGTGVGSPLHF,TGTGCCAGCAGCCAACGGGGGACAGGGGTCGGTTCACCCCTCCACTTT
TRBJ1-4,14,TRBD1,TRBV12-3/TRBV12-4,few,CASSSGQDNEKLFF,TGTGCCAGCAGTTCAGGACAGGATAATGAAAAACTGTTTTTT
TRBJ1-4,13,TRBD1,TRBV12-3/TRBV12-4,NA,CASTTGFNEKLFF,TGTGCCAGCACGACAGGGTTCAATGAAAAACTGTTTTTT
TRBJ2-7,14,TRBD1,TRBV27,few,CASRSEDRDYEQYF,TGTGCCAGCAGGTCGGAGGACAGGGACTACGAGCAGTACTTC
TRBJ1-2,15,NA,TRBV12-3/TRBV12-4,NA,CASSSWTEQNYGYTF,TGTGCCAGCAGTTCTTGGACAGAGCAAAACTATGGCTACACCTTC
TRBJ2-7,12,NA,TRBV12-3/TRBV12-4,few,CASSLGGPEQYF,TGTGCCAGCAGCCTGGGGGGACCCGAGCAGTACTTC
TRBJ1-1,14,NA,TRBV3-1,many,CASSHTGIGTEAFF,TGTGCCAGCAGCCACACAGGGATCGGCACTGAAGCTTTCTTT
TRBJ1-1,14,TRBD1,TRBV7-2,few,CASSPRTGYTEAFF,TGTGCCAGCAGCCCCCGGACAGGGTACACTGAAGCTTTCTTT
TRBJ1-3,17,TRBD1,TRBV6-5,few,CASSYSTGPSSGNTIYF,TGTGCCAGCAGTTACTCGACAGGGCCAAGCTCTGGAAACACCATATATTTT
TRBJ1-2,13,TRBD1,TRBV7-9,NA,CASRPTGGDGYTF,TGTGCCAGCAGGCCTACAGGGGGCGATGGCTACACCTTC
TRBJ2-7,15,NA,TRBV20-1,NA,CSARGTGRGSYEQYF,TGCAGTGCTAGGGGTACGGGACGGGGATCCTACGAGCAGTACTTC
TRBJ2-5,14,NA,TRBV2,NA,CASSELALQETQYF,TGTGCCAGCAGTGAGCTAGCACTCCAAGAGACCCAGTACTTC
TRBJ2-7,18,TRBD1,TRBV27,NA,CASSLSGWTGGSADEQYF,TGTGCCAGCAGTTTATCAGGTTGGACAGGGGGCAGTGCTGACGAGCAGTACTTC
TRBJ2-7,11,NA,TRBV29-1,NA,CSLRGEGEQYF,TGCAGCCTTCGGGGTGAGGGCGAGCAGTACTTC
TRBJ1-4,16,TRBD1,TRBV7-9,NA,CASSLMGTGANEKLFF,TGTGCCAGCAGCTTAATGGGGACAGGGGCGAATGAAAAACTGTTTTTT
TRBJ1-4,15,NA,TRBV12-3/TRBV12-4,NA,CASSLRTWGDEKLFF,TGTGCCAGCAGTCTCCGGACCTGGGGGGATGAAAAACTGTTTTTT
TRBJ2-7,15,NA,TRBV27,NA,CASSIRTGPDYEQYF,TGTGCCAGCAGTATCCGGACGGGACCCGACTACGAGCAGTACTTC
TRBJ2-4,18,TRBD1,TRBV9,once,CASTGIVPGQGIKNIQYF,TGTGCCAGTACGGGGATCGTTCCGGGACAGGGGATCAAAAACATTCAGTACTTC
TRBJ2-7,14,NA,TRBV3-1,once,CASSQRGLPYEQYF,TGTGCCAGCAGCCAACGGGGGCTTCCCTACGAGCAGTACTTC
TRBJ1-1,14,NA,TRBV20-1,few,CSAKRGRGNTEAFF,TGCAGTGCTAAGCGGGGCAGGGGGAACACTGAAGCTTTCTTT
TRBJ2-3,15,NA,TRBV7-2,NA,CASSYLGSPADTQYF,TGTGCCAGCAGCTACCTTGGGAGTCCGGCAGATACGCAGTATTTT
TRBJ2-3,14,NA,TRBV11-2,few,CASSPGLPTDTQYF,TGTGCCAGCAGCCCAGGACTTCCCACAGATACGCAGTATTTT
TRBJ2-1,15,TRBD2,TRBV4-3,NA,CASSQRTSSYNEQFF,TGCGCCAGCAGCCAAAGGACTAGCTCCTACAATGAGCAGTTCTTC
TRBJ1-1,16,TRBD1,TRBV5-6,NA,CASSLAQGLTNTEAFF,TGTGCCAGCAGCTTGGCACAGGGGCTAACGAACACTGAAGCTTTCTTT
TRBJ2-1,13,NA,TRBV12-3/TRBV12-4,few,CASSLSQWMGQFF,TGTGCCAGCAGCCTAAGCCAATGGATGGGGCAGTTCTTC
TRBJ2-7,15,TRBD2,TRBV27,few,CASRSLSGASYEQYF,TGTGCCAGCAGGTCCCTAAGCGGGGCCTCCTACGAGCAGTACTTC
TRBJ2-7,12,NA,TRBV2,few,CASVGSSYEQYF,TGTGCCAGCGTCGGCAGTTCCTACGAGCAGTACTTC
TRBJ1-3,15,NA,TRBV20-1,few,CSARDDRNSGNTIYF,TGCAGTGCTAGAGATGACAGAAACTCTGGAAACACCATATATTTT
TRBJ1-1,15,NA,TRBV10-3,few,CAISERQGDLSEAFF,TGTGCCATCAGTGAGAGGCAGGGCGATCTTTCTGAAGCTTTCTTT
TRBJ2-1,14,NA,TRBV12-3/TRBV12-4,NA,CASSWGGPGNEQFF,TGTGCCAGCTCGTGGGGGGGCCCCGGGAATGAGCAGTTCTTC
TRBJ2-3,14,TRBD1,TRBV29-1,NA,CSVAGGAVADTQYF,TGCAGCGTGGCAGGGGGCGCCGTCGCAGATACGCAGTATTTT
TRBJ1-2,20,TRBD1,TRBV12-3/TRBV12-4,NA,CASSLASLRDRGRVAYGYTF,TGTGCCAGCAGTTTAGCCTCCCTCCGGGACAGGGGGCGGGTTGCCTATGGCTACACCTTC
TRBJ2-6,15,TRBD2,TRBV2,NA,CASAGLARGANVLTF,TGTGCCAGCGCAGGACTAGCGCGGGGGGCCAACGTCCTGACTTTC